This is a list of T cell receptor beta chains from one sample in a study of T-cell memory formation after mild COVID-19. MiXCR was run by TCRdb on the 5' RACE reads, yielding one entry per CDR3 protein. The sample carries some 250,000 distinct CDR3 sequences, more than 8% recorded once. Sequences were obtained from PBMCs or a T cell subset sorted from them (not recorded which). These receptors came from a man between 18 and 35 years old who had mild COVID-19 (a few samples of this study predate the infection). Cell type and time point are not known. Each CDR3 is given with its conserved first and last residue. A D gene is named only where the DNA matches it firmly. Rows give clone size only sometimes, using once, few, many, or a class for an expanded clone.

size	D	V	J	CDR3	DNA
few	TRBD1	TRBV7-2	TRBJ1-6	CASSLDRTGRSPLHF	TGTGCCAGCAGCTTAGATCGGACAGGGAGGTCACCCCTCCACTTT
NA	TRBD2	TRBV6-1	TRBJ2-1	CASIPRGGPNEQFF	TGTGCCAGCATCCCGCGGGGGGGCCCCAATGAGCAGTTCTTC
few	TRBD2	TRBV7-8	TRBJ2-5	CASSLPAGGRGETQYF	TGTGCCAGCAGCTTACCGGCGGGGGGGCGAGGAGAGACCCAGTACTTC
NA	NA	TRBV6-2/TRBV6-3	TRBJ2-1	CASSPWSGLSYNEQFF	TGTGCCAGCAGCCCATGGAGCGGGCTCTCCTACAATGAGCAGTTCTTC
few	NA	TRBV4-2	TRBJ2-5	CASSQDLGEETQYF	TGTGCCAGCAGCCAAGATCTAGGGGAGGAGACCCAGTACTTC
few	NA	TRBV27	TRBJ2-3	CASSLWATGETDTQYF	TGTGCCAGCAGTTTATGGGCGACTGGGGAAACAGATACGCAGTATTTT
few	TRBD1	TRBV11-2	TRBJ2-5	CASSFTGGSETQYF	TGTGCCAGCAGCTTCACAGGGGGCTCAGAGACCCAGTACTTC
NA	TRBD1	TRBV11-2	TRBJ1-1	CASSPLGTGDGTEAFF	TGTGCCAGCAGCCCCTTGGGGACAGGGGACGGGACTGAAGCTTTCTTT
NA	NA	TRBV12-3/TRBV12-4	TRBJ1-5	CASSLLGHDQPQHF	TGTGCCAGCAGTTTGTTGGGGCACGATCAGCCCCAGCATTTT
few	NA	TRBV20-1	TRBJ2-5	CSANEGRQETQYF	TGCAGTGCTAATGAGGGGCGACAAGAGACCCAGTACTTC
many	NA	TRBV5-1	TRBJ1-1	CASSLFGAEGTEAFF	TGCGCCAGCAGCTTGTTTGGGGCTGAGGGAACTGAAGCTTTCTTT
NA	TRBD1	TRBV20-1	TRBJ2-5	CSARDLRGQETQYF	TGCAGTGCTAGAGATCTCAGGGGGCAAGAGACCCAGTACTTC
few	NA	TRBV12-3/TRBV12-4	TRBJ2-2	CASSFLGTGELFF	TGTGCCAGCAGTTTCCTGGGCACCGGGGAGCTGTTTTTT
many	TRBD2	TRBV3-1	TRBJ2-1	CAAGGSSYNEQFF	TGTGCCGCGGGGGGGAGCTCCTACAATGAGCAGTTCTTC
NA	TRBD2	TRBV20-1	TRBJ2-1	CSAWASGGVSRFF	TGCAGTGCTTGGGCAAGCGGGGGGGTCTCTCGGTTCTTC
many	NA	TRBV29-1	TRBJ2-1	CSVEGRGHYNEQFF	TGCAGCGTTGAGGGGAGGGGACACTACAATGAGCAGTTCTTC
NA	NA	TRBV7-9	TRBJ2-3	CASSFQGQGRDTQYF	TGTGCCAGCAGCTTTCAAGGGCAGGGACGCGATACGCAGTATTTT
few	TRBD1	TRBV20-1	TRBJ1-1	CSASTRQGHTEAFF	TGCAGTGCATCCACGCGACAGGGGCACACTGAAGCTTTCTTT
few	TRBD1	TRBV6-2/TRBV6-3	TRBJ2-5	CASSDRQGRETQYF	TGTGCCAGCAGTGACAGACAGGGTCGGGAGACCCAGTACTTC
few	TRBD1	TRBV9	TRBJ1-6	CASSNRGLDSPLHF	TGTGCCAGCAGCAACAGGGGGCTTGATTCACCCCTCCACTTT
NA	TRBD2	TRBV10-3	TRBJ2-3	CAITASGGDAQYF	TGTGCCATCACGGCTAGCGGGGGGGATGCGCAGTATTTT
NA	TRBD1	TRBV5-1	TRBJ2-3	CASSSLDRVGDTQYF	TGCGCCAGCAGCTCCCTGGACAGGGTAGGAGATACGCAGTATTTT
few	NA	TRBV20-1	TRBJ2-7	CSARSDSLQFSYEQYF	TGCAGTGCTAGAAGCGACAGCCTCCAATTCTCCTACGAGCAGTACTTC
NA	TRBD1	TRBV4-3	TRBJ1-3	CASSQGPGGSSGNTIYF	TGCGCCAGCAGCCAAGGTCCAGGGGGGTCCTCTGGAAACACCATATATTTT
few	TRBD1	TRBV7-2	TRBJ2-2	CASSLVGQVAGELFF	TGTGCCAGCAGCTTAGTAGGACAGGTGGCCGGGGAGCTGTTTTTT
few	NA	TRBV20-1	TRBJ2-1	CSASQFSGGYNEQFF	TGCAGTGCTAGTCAGTTCAGTGGGGGCTACAATGAGCAGTTCTTC
NA	NA	TRBV5-1	TRBJ2-3	CASSLLPTTTTDTQYF	TGCGCCAGCAGCTTGCTCCCTACAACCACTACAGATACGCAGTATTTT
NA	NA	TRBV7-2	TRBJ2-3	CASSHPGQEMTDTQYF	TGTGCCAGCAGCCATCCGGGTCAGGAGATGACAGATACGCAGTATTTT
few	TRBD1	TRBV7-9	TRBJ2-5	CASNTGAQETQYF	TGTGCCAGCAACACAGGGGCGCAAGAGACCCAGTACTTC
NA	NA	TRBV6-5	TRBJ2-7	CASSPGDSSSYEQYF	TGTGCCAGCAGCCCGGGGGACAGCAGCTCCTACGAGCAGTACTTC
NA	NA	TRBV13	TRBJ1-2	CASSPGPHYGYTF	TGTGCCAGCAGCCCAGGCCCGCACTATGGCTACACCTTC
few	NA	TRBV5-1	TRBJ2-3	CASSPAVGSTDTQYF	TGCGCCAGCAGCCCGGCTGTCGGGTCCACAGATACGCAGTATTTT
once	TRBD1	TRBV20-1	TRBJ2-5	CSARGRGHETQYF	TGCAGTGCGAGGGGCAGGGGGCACGAGACCCAGTACTTC